This T cell receptor beta chain derives from a study of molecular identifiers for immune sequencing clone quantification. This CDR3 region has 15 residues. CDR1 SGHTA and CDR2 FQGNSA come from the germline V gene. Trimming cost V 1 base and J 5 bases; bases outside gene matches: 4. Sorted naive CD8 T cells were those defined as CD8+CD4-CCR7+CD45RA+. This clonotype was counted ten times or more. Its specificity is unknown. TCRdb re-derived calls from the PCR reads in MiXCR, one entry per CDR3 protein. There are around 300,000 distinct CDR3 sequences in the sample; over 20% occur only once, and roughly 0.7% lies in the top ten. Overall study results and limits: Even with some 1 million naive cells present, spiked Jurkat TCR RNA from one cell was reportedly detectable. Clone sizes could be underestimated for highly expanded clones when identical TCR molecules share a barcode. Clones carrying above 20 RNA copies accounted for over 97% of effector molecules, under 1% in naive cells.

The source is a human donor in good health. Some libraries in this study had Jurkat cell RNA spiked in. Material for sequencing was naive CD8+ T cells from blood, with Jurkat cell RNA spiked in. This sample's subset: FACS-sorted CD8+CD4-CCR7+CD45RA+ naive T cells. The chain combines TRBV7-2 with TRBJ2-3, with 9 bases lining up with TRBD2. The CDR3 DNA reads TGTGCCAGCAGCTTAGTCGGCGGGGGGGGAGATACGCAGTATTTT. As protein: CASSLVGGGGDTQYF.